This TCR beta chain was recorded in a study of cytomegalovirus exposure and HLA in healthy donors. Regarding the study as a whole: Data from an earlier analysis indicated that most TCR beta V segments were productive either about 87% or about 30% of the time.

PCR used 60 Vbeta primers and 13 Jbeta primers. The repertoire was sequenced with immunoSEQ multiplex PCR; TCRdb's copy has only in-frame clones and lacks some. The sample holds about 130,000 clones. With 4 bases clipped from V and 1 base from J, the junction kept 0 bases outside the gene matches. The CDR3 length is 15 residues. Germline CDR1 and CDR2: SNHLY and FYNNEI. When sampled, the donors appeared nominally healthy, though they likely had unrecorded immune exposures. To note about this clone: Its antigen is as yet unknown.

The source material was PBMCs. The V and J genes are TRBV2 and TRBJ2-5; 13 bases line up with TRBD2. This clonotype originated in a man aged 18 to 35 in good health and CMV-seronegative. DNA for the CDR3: TGTGCCAGCAGTGGGACTAGCGGGAGCCAAGAGACCCAGTACTTC. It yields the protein CASSGTSGSQETQYF.